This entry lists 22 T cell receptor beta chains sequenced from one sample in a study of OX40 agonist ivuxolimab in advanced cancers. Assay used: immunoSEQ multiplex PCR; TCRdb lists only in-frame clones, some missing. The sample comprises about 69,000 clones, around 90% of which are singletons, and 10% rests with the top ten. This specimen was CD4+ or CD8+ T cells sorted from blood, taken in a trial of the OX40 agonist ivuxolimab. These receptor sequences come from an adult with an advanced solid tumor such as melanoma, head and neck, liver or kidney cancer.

The CDR3 bases are TGTGCCAGCAGGCAAGCCAGAAATCAGCCCCAGCATTTT. It codes for CASRQARNQPQHF. This chain connects TRBV28 to TRBJ1-5; D remains unclear. Germline CDR1 MDHEN, CDR2 SYDVKM. This CDR3 has 13 amino acids. V was clipped by 6 bases and J by 4 bases, with 10 bases between them.

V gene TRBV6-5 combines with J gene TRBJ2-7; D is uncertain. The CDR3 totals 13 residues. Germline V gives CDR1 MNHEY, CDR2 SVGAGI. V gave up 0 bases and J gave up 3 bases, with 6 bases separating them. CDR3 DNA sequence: TGTGCCAGCAGTTACTCGGCCAACTACGAGCAGTACTTC. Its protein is CASSYSANYEQYF.

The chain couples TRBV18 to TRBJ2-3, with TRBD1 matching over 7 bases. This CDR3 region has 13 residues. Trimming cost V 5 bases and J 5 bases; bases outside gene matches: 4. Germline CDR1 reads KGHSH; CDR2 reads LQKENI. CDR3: CASSTNRGDTQYF. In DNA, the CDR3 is TGTGCCAGCTCAACTAACAGGGGAGATACGCAGTATTTT.

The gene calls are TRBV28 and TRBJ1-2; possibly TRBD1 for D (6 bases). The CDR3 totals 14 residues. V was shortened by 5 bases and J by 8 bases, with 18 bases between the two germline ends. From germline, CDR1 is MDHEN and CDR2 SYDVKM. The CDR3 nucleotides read TGTGCCAGCAGTACAAAGGGGCAGGGGCGAGGCTACACCTTC. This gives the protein CASSTKGQGRGYTF.

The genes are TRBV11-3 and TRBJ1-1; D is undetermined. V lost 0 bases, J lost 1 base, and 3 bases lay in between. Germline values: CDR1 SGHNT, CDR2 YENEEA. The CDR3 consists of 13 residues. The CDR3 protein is CASSLEPNTEAFF. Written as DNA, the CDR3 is TGTGCCAGCAGCTTAGAGCCGAACACTGAAGCTTTCTTT.

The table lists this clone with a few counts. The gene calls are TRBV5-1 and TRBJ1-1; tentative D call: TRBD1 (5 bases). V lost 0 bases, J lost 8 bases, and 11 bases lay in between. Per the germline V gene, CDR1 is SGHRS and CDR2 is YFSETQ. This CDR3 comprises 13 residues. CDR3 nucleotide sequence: TGCGCCAGCAGCTTGGCGGGCAGGGAAGAAGCTTTCTTT. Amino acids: CASSLAGREEAFF.

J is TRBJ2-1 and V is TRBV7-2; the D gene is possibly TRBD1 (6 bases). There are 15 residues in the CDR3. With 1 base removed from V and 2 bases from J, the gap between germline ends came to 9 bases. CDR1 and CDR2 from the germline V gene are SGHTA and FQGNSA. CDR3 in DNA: TGTGCCAGCAGCTTAGGCAGGGGAACCTACAATGAGCAGTTCTTC. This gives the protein CASSLGRGTYNEQFF.

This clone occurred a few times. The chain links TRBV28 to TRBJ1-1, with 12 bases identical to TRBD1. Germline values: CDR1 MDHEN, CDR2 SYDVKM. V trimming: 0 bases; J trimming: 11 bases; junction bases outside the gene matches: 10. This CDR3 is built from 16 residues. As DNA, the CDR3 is TGTGCCAGCAGTTTATGGCATCAGGGACAGGGGGCTTTTGCTTTCTTT. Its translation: CASSLWHQGQGAFAFF.

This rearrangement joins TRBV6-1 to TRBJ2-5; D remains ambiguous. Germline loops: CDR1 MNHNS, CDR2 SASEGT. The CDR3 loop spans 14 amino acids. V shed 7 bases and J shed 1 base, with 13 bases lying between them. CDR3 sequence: CASKEGVSQETQYF. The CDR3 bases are TGTGCCAGCAAGGAAGGTGTCAGCCAAGAGACCCAGTACTTC.

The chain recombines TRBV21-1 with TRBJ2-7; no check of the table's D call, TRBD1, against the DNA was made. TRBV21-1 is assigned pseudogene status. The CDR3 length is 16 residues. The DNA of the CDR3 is TGTGCCAGCAGCAAAGGGGGATGCAGGGTCAACTACGAGCAGTACTTC. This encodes CASSKGGCRVNYEQYF.

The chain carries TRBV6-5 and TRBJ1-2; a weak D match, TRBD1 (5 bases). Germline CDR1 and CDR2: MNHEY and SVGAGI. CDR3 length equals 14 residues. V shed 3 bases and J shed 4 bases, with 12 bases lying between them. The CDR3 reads CASSYGVQGYGYTF. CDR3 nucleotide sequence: TGTGCCAGCAGTTATGGGGTGCAGGGCTATGGCTACACCTTC.

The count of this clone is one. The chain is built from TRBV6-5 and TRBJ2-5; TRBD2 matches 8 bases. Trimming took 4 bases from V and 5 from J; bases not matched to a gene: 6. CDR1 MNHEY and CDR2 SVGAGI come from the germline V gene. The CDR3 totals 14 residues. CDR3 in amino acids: CASSFLAGPETQYF. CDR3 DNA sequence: TGTGCCAGCAGTTTTTTAGCGGGACCGGAGACCCAGTACTTC.

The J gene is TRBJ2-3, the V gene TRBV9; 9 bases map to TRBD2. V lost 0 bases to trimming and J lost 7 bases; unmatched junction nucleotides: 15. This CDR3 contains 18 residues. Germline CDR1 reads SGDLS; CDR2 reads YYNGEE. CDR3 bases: TGTGCCAGCAGCGTAGCCAGCGGGAGGTCCCGTGGTGTGAATACGCAGTATTTT. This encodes CASSVASGRSRGVNTQYF.

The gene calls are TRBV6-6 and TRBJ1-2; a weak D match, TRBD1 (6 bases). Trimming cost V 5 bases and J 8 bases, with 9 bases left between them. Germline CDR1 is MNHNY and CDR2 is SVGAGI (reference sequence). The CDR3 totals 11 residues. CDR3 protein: CASSGGGGYTF. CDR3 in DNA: TGTGCCAGCAGTGGAGGGGGGGGCTACACCTTC.

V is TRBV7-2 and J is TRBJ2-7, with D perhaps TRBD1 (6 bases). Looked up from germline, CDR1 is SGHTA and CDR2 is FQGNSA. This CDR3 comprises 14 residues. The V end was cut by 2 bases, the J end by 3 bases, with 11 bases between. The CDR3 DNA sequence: TGTGCCAGCAGCTTAATAGGACAGAGCTACGAGCAGTACTTC. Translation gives CASSLIGQSYEQYF.

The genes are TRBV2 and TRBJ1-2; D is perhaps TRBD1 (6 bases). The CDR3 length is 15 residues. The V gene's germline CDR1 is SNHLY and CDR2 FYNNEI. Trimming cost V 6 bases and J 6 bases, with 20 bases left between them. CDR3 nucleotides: TGTGCCAGCAGAAAAGGACAGCTGATGAGGGATGGCTACACCTTC. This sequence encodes CASRKGQLMRDGYTF.

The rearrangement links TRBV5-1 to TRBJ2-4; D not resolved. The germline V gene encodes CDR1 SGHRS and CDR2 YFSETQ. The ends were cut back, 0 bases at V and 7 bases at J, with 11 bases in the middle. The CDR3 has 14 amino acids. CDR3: CASSLDLDLNIQYF. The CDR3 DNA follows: TGCGCCAGCAGCTTGGACCTTGATTTGAACATTCAGTACTTC.

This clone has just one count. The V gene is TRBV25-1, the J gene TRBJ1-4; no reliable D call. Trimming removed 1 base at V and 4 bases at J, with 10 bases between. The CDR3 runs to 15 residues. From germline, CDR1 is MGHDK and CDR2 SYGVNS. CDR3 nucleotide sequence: TGTGCCAGCAGTGAATCGAGCAGCTTTAATGAAAAACTGTTTTTT. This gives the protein CASSESSSFNEKLFF.

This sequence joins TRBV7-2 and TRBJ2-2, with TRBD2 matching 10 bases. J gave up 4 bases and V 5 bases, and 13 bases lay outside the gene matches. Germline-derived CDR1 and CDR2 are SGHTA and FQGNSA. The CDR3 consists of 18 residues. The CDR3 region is CASSRPGLAGVRTGELFF. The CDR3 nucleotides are TGTGCCAGCAGCCGCCCGGGGCTAGCGGGAGTTCGCACCGGGGAGCTGTTTTTT.

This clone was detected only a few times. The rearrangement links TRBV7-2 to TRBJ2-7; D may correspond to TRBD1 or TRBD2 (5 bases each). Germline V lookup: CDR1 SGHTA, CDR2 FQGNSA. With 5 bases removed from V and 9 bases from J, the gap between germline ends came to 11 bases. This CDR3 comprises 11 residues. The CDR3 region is CASSPPGRQYF. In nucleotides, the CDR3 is TGTGCCAGCAGCCCGCCGGGGCGGCAGTACTTC.

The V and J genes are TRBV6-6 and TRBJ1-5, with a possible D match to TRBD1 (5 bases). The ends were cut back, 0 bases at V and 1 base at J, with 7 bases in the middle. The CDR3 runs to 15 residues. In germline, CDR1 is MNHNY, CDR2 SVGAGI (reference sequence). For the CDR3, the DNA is TGTGCCAGCAGTTACTCAGGGGTGAGCAATCAGCCCCAGCATTTT. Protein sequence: CASSYSGVSNQPQHF.

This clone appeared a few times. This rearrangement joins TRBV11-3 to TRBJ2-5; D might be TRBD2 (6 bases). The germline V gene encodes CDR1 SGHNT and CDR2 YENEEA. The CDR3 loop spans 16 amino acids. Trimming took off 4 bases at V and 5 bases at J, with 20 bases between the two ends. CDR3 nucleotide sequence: TGTGCCAGCAGCTCTCTCTGGACCCGAGGGAGGGAGACCCAGTACTTC. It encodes CASSSLWTRGRETQYF.